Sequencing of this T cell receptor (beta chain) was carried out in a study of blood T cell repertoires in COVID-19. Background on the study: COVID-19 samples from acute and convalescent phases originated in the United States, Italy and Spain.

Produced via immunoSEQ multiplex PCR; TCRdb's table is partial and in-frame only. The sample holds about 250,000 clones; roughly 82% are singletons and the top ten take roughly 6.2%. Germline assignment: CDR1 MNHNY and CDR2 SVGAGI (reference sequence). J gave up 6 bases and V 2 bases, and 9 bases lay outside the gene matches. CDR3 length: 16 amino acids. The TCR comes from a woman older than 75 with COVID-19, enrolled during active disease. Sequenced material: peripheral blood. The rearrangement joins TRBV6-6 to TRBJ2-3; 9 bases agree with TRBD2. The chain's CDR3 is CASSYRAGGPQDTQYF. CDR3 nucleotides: TGTGCCAGCAGTTACAGGGCGGGGGGGCCGCAGGATACGCAGTATTTT.